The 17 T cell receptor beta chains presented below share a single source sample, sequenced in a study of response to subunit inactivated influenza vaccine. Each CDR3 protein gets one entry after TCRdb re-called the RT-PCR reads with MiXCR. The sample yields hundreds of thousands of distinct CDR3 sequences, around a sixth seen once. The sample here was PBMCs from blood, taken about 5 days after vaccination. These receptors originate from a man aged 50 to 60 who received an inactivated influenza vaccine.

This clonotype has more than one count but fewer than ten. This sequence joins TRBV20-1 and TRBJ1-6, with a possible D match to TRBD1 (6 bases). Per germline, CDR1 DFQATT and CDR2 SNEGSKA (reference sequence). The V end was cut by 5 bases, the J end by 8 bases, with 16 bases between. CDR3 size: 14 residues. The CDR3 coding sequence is TGCAGTGCTCGCAGGGGCAGCTCGGATTCACCCCTCCACTTT. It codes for CSARRGSSDSPLHF.

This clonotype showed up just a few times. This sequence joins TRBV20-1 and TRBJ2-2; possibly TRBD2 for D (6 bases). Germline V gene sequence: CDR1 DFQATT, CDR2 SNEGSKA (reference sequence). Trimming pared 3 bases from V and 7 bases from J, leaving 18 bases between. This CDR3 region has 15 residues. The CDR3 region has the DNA TGCAGTGCTAGGTCCGGGAGATTATCGGACGGGGAGCTGTTTTTT. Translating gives CSARSGRLSDGELFF.

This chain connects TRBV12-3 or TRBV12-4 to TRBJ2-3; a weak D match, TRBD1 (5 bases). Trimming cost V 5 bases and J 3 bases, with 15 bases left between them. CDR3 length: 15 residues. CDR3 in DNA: TGTGCCAGCAGTCACCACCGACAGAGGACAGATACGCAGTATTTT. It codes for CASSHHRQRTDTQYF.

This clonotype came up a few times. CDR3 sequence reads: CSVEDRLFSYNEQFF. The CDR3 DNA follows: TGCAGCGTGGAGGACAGGCTCTTCTCCTACAATGAGCAGTTCTTC. The chain links TRBV29-1 to TRBJ2-1, with 7 bases lining up with TRBD1. The J segment lost 0 bases and the V segment lost 6 bases, leaving 8 bases of the junction unmatched. This CDR3 region has 15 residues. CDR1 is SQVTM and CDR2 is ANQGSEA in the germline V gene.

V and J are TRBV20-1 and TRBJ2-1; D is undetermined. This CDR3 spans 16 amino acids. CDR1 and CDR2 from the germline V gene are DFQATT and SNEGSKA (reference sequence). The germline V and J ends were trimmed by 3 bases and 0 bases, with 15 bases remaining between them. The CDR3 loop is CSASPFEESSYNEQFF. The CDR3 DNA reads TGCAGTGCTAGTCCCTTCGAAGAGAGCTCCTACAATGAGCAGTTCTTC.

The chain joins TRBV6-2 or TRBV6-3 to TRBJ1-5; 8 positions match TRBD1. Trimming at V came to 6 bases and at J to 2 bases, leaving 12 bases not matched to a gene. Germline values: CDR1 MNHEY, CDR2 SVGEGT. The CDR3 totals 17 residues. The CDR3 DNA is TGTGCCAGCAGCCCGTGGCAGGGGGCCGGTGGCAATCAGCCCCAGCATTTT. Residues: CASSPWQGAGGNQPQHF.

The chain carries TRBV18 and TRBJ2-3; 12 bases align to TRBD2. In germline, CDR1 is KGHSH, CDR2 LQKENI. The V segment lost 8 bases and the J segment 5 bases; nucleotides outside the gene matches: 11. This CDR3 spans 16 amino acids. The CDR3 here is CASRPDGLAGRDTQYF. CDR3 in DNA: TGTGCCAGCCGACCAGACGGACTAGCGGGAAGAGATACGCAGTATTTT.

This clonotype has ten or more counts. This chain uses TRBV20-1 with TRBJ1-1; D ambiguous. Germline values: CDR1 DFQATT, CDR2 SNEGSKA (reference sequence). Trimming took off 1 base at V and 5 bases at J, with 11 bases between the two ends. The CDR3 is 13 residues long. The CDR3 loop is CSARVTLGTEAFF. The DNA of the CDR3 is TGCAGTGCTAGAGTTACTCTAGGGACTGAAGCTTTCTTT.

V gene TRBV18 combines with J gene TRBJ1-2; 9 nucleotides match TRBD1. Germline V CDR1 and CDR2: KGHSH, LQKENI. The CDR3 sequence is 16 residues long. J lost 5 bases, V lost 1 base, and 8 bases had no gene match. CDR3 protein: CASSPRQGGSEYGYTF. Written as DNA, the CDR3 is TGTGCCAGCTCACCACGACAGGGGGGTTCCGAGTATGGCTACACCTTC.

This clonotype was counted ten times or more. The CDR3 reads CSVEVTGNGNQPQHF. The CDR3 DNA reads as TGCAGCGTTGAAGTAACGGGGAATGGTAATCAGCCCCAGCATTTT. V and J are TRBV29-1 and TRBJ1-5; D gene ambiguous. The CDR3 extends over 15 amino acids. V lost 1 base and J 4 bases, leaving 14 bases between the germline ends. The germline V gene has CDR1 SQVTM and CDR2 ANQGSEA.

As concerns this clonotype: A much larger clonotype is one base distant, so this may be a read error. The CDR3 region has the DNA TGTGCCAGCACCCGTCGAAGCACAGATACGCAGTATTTT. Its translation: CASTRRSTDTQYF. The chain is built from TRBV12-3 or TRBV12-4 and TRBJ2-3; unclear D gene. The V gene lost 7 bases and the J gene lost 0 bases, with 8 bases spanning the gap. This CDR3 contains 13 residues.

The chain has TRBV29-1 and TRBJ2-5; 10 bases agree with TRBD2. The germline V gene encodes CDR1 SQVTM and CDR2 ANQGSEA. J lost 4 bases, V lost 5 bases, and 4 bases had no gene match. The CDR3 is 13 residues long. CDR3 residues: CSVSGRARETQYF. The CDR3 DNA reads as TGCAGCGTTAGCGGGAGGGCCAGAGAGACCCAGTACTTC.

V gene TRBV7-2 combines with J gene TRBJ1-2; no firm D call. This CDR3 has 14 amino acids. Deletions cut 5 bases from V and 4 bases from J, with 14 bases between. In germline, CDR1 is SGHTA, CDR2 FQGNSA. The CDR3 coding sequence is TGTGCCAGCAGCCCCCGCGGAAGGACCTATGGCTACACCTTC. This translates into CASSPRGRTYGYTF.

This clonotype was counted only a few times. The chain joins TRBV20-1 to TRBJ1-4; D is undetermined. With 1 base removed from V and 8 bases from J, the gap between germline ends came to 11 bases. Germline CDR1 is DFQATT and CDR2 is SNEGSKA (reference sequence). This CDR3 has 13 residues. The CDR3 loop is CSARVLLGEKLFF. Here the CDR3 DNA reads TGCAGTGCTAGAGTTTTGTTGGGGGAAAAACTGTTTTTT.

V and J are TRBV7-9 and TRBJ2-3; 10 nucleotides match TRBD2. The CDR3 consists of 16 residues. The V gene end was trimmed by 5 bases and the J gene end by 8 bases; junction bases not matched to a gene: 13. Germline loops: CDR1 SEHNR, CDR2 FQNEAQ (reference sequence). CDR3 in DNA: TGTGCCAGCAGCGAAGAGAGCGGGAGGGCCGTATTTACGCAGTATTTT. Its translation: CASSEESGRAVFTQYF.

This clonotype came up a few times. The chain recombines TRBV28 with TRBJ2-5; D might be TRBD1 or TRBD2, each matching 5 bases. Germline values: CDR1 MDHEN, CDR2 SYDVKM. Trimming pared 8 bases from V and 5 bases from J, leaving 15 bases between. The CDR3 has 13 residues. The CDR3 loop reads CASRTSGTETQYF. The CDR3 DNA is TGTGCCAGCCGTACCTCCGGGACGGAGACCCAGTACTTC.

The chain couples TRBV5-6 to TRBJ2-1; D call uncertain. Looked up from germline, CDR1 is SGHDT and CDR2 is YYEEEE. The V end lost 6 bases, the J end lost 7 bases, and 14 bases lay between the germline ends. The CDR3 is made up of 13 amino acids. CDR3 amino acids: CASIGMFGNEQFF. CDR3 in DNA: TGTGCCAGCATAGGTATGTTCGGGAATGAGCAGTTCTTC.